This T cell receptor beta chain was recorded in a study of T cells in Graves' hyperthyroidism and ophthalmopathy. This clonotype has more than one count but fewer than ten. Diagnoses rested on clinical symptoms, serum thyroxine and TRAb, thyroid ultrasound and orbital computed tomography. The investigators amplified TCR beta CDR3 regions from RNA transcripts. Initially, a first-round RT-PCR of the TCR CDR3 employed the HTBI primer set. TCRdb re-derived calls from the multiplex PCR reads in MiXCR, one entry per CDR3 protein. Of hundreds of thousands of distinct CDR3 sequences listed, nearly 20% are singletons. The CDR3 covers 13 residues. From germline, CDR1 is SNHLY and CDR2 FYNNEI. The ends were cut back, 9 bases at V and 2 bases at J, with 14 bases in the middle.

The sample consisted of blood. The origin of this receptor is a man aged 40-49 years with Graves' ophthalmopathy. The chain carries TRBV2 and TRBJ2-7; weak D call: TRBD1 (6 bases). CDR3 region: CASDRDIAYEQYF. CDR3 DNA sequence: TGTGCCAGTGACCGGGACATTGCCTACGAGCAGTACTTC.